Below are 25 T cell receptor beta chains sequenced from a single sample in a study of blood T cell repertoires in COVID-19. Assay used: immunoSEQ multiplex PCR; TCRdb lists only in-frame clones, some missing. The data contain about 350,000 clones, 90% to 95% of them singletons. The source material was peripheral blood. Receptors originate from a woman aged 18-30 years who had recovered from COVID-19.

Comment on this clone: A junction end diverges from the germline sequence, so it may reflect a read error. Here the CDR3 reads CASTQRQGTSEKLFF. DNA for the CDR3: TGTGCCAGCACCCAGAGACAGGGTACTAGTGAAAAACTGTTTTTT. This chain joins TRBV6-5 and TRBJ1-4, with 7 bases aligning to TRBD1. CDR1 and CDR2 from the germline V gene are MNHEY and SVGAGI. The CDR3 extends over 15 amino acids.

This chain links TRBV27 with TRBJ2-7; 9 nucleotides align to TRBD2. The germline V gene has CDR1 MNHEY and CDR2 SMNVEV (reference sequence). The trim removed 5 bases at V and 1 base at J, leaving 9 bases unmatched. The CDR3 sequence is 16 residues long. The CDR3 region is CASSPSRLADSYEQYV. CDR3 coding DNA: TGTGCCAGCAGTCCCTCGCGACTAGCGGATTCCTACGAGCAGTACGTC.

This clone is a singleton in its sample. The gene calls are TRBV30 and TRBJ1-5, with TRBD1 matching 7 bases. Per the germline V gene, CDR1 is GTSNPN and CDR2 is SVGIG (reference sequence). The CDR3 totals 13 residues. The V gene end was trimmed by 4 bases and the J gene end by 4 bases; junction bases not matched to a gene: 4. This chain's CDR3 is CAWNRDRNQPQHF. The CDR3 DNA sequence: TGTGCCTGGAACCGGGACAGAAATCAGCCCCAGCATTTT.

The chain combines TRBV5-1 with TRBJ2-5, with D perhaps TRBD1 (5 bases). The germline gives CDR1 SGHRS, CDR2 YFSETQ. With 3 bases removed from V and 5 bases from J, the gap between germline ends came to 23 bases. The CDR3 contains 17 residues. The CDR3 region is CASSYSRAYPLTETQYF. The CDR3 bases are TGCGCCAGCAGCTATTCCAGGGCATACCCTCTCACGGAGACCCAGTACTTC.

The chain links TRBV6-4 to TRBJ1-1; D perhaps matches TRBD1 (5 bases). Germline V lookup: CDR1 MRHNA, CDR2 SNTAGT. This CDR3 has 13 residues. Trimming left V 4 bases short and J 5 bases short, with 11 bases between. The CDR3: CASSAGWKTEAFF. CDR3 nucleotides: TGTGCCAGCAGTGCAGGGTGGAAAACTGAAGCTTTCTTT.

The J gene is TRBJ2-3, the V gene TRBV19, with 7 bases aligning to TRBD1. Germline V gene sequence: CDR1 LNHDA, CDR2 SQIVND (reference sequence). V lost 4 bases and J lost 2; bases outside the gene matches: 6. This CDR3 is built from 15 residues. This CDR3 is CASSRGGAPTDTQYF. Here the CDR3 DNA reads TGTGCCAGTAGTAGAGGGGGCGCCCCCACAGATACGCAGTATTTT.

The chain has TRBV5-1 and TRBJ2-5; D gene ambiguous. The ends were cut back, 4 bases at V and 0 bases at J, with 13 bases in the middle. The CDR3 covers 15 residues. Germline V CDR1 and CDR2: SGHRS, YFSETQ. This CDR3 reads CASSLRSIDQETQYF. In DNA, the CDR3 is TGCGCCAGCAGCCTTCGTTCAATAGACCAAGAGACCCAGTACTTC.

This chain connects TRBV3-1 (or the pseudogene TRBV3-2) to TRBJ2-5; possibly TRBD2 for D (5 bases). This CDR3 comprises 16 residues. Germline assignment: CDR1 LGHDT and CDR2 YNNKEL (reference sequence). The germline V and J ends were trimmed by 0 bases and 2 bases, with 13 bases remaining between them. CDR3 DNA: TGTGCCAGCAGCCAAGATGCGTCTAGCCGACAAGAGACCCAGTACTTC. It translates to CASSQDASSRQETQYF.

The rearrangement uses TRBV19 and TRBJ1-2, with D possibly matching TRBD1 (6 bases). The ends were cut back, 4 bases at V and 3 bases at J, with 12 bases in the middle. This CDR3 comprises 14 residues. Germline V gene lookup returns CDR1 LNHDA and CDR2 SQIVND (reference sequence). The chain's CDR3 is CASSTNRVYYGYTF. The CDR3 nucleotides read TGTGCCAGTAGTACTAACAGGGTGTACTATGGCTACACCTTC.

The chain joins TRBV4-3 to TRBJ1-1; D gene unclear. CDR3 size: 13 residues. V was clipped by 1 base and J by 11 bases, with 14 bases between them. CDR1 LGHNA and CDR2 YSLEER come from the germline V gene. The CDR3 loop is CASSQGVQRLAFF. CDR3 nucleotide sequence: TGCGCCAGCAGCCAAGGTGTGCAGAGGTTGGCTTTCTTT.

This rearrangement joins TRBV23-1 to TRBJ2-7; perhaps TRBD2 as D (5 bases). TRBV23-1 is labeled an ORF, and its function is uncertain. The CDR3 contains 17 residues. V lost 9 bases and J 2 bases, leaving 26 bases between the germline ends. CDR3 protein: CASKDYPTYMEPYEQYV. The CDR3 DNA is TGCGCCAGTAAAGACTACCCAACTTATATGGAACCCTACGAGCAGTACGTC.

This clone appeared a single time. V and J are TRBV7-2 and TRBJ2-3; D remains unclear. V lost 1 base and J lost 11, with 19 bases in between. CDR1 and CDR2 (germline): SGHTA, FQGNSA. This CDR3 comprises 15 residues. The CDR3 sequence: CASSLVVSGELQQYF. CDR3 nucleotide sequence: TGTGCCAGCAGCTTAGTAGTGTCTGGTGAACTACAGCAGTATTTT.

The V call is TRBV6-5, the J call TRBJ1-2; TRBD1 matches at 9 bases. This CDR3 has 14 residues. Per germline, CDR1 MNHEY and CDR2 SVGAGI. The V segment lost 0 bases and the J segment 8 bases; nucleotides outside the gene matches: 4. CDR3 loop: CASSYSRQGDGYTF. The CDR3 DNA reads as TGTGCCAGCAGTTACTCCCGACAGGGGGACGGCTACACCTTC.

The genes are TRBV6-1 and TRBJ2-7; 8 nucleotides align to TRBD1. CDR3 size: 14 residues. V trimming: 2 bases; J trimming: 4 bases; junction bases outside the gene matches: 4. Germline V gene data show CDR1 as MNHNS and CDR2 as SASEGT. CDR3: CASSESTGGYEQYV. CDR3 sequence (DNA): TGTGCCAGCAGTGAATCAACAGGGGGATACGAGCAGTACGTC.

CDR3 bases: TGTGCCAGCAGCGTACAGAAGAACACTGAAGCTTTCTTT. Protein sequence: CASSVQKNTEAFF. The chain links TRBV9 to TRBJ1-1, with unresolved D. V lost 1 base to trimming and J lost 1 base, with 5 bases between them. Germline V gives CDR1 SGDLS, CDR2 YYNGEE. The length of the CDR3 is 13 residues.

This clone was seen at least ten times. The chain combines TRBV6-5 with TRBJ2-1; D not certain. This CDR3 has 12 residues. Germline values: CDR1 MNHEY, CDR2 SVGAGI. V shed 5 bases and J shed 12 bases, with 14 bases lying between them. CDR3 in amino acids: CASSPRGVGQFF. The CDR3 coding sequence is TGTGCCAGCAGTCCTAGAGGAGTGGGGCAGTTCTTC.

J is TRBJ2-3 and V is TRBV11-3; unclear D gene. Germline loops: CDR1 SGHNT, CDR2 YENEEA. The CDR3 is 14 amino acids. V was trimmed by 4 bases and J by 5 bases, leaving 13 bases between them. The CDR3 here is CASSSRFHGDTQYF. The CDR3 nucleotides read TGTGCCAGCAGCTCGAGGTTTCACGGAGATACGCAGTATTTT. The whole variable domain, filled in from reference TRBV11-3 and TRBJ2-3, reads EAGVVQSPRYKIIEKKQPVAFWCNPISGHNTLYWYLQNLGQGPELLIRYENEEAVDDSQLPKDRFSAERLKGVDSTLKIQPAELGDSAVYLCASSSRFHGDTQYFGPGTRLTVL.

The V and J genes are TRBV6-5 and TRBJ1-5; 7 positions agree with TRBD1. Per germline, CDR1 MNHEY and CDR2 SVGAGI. The CDR3 contains 13 residues. V trimming: 6 bases; J trimming: 4 bases; junction bases outside the gene matches: 3. CDR3 sequence (DNA): TGTGCCAGCAGGGCACAGGGGAATCAGCCCCAGCATTTT. This translates into CASRAQGNQPQHF.

In its sample, this clone was seen many times. The DNA of the CDR3 is TGTGCCAGCAGGGCTCCGGGACAGAAAGCCAACGTCCTGACTTTC. Translated, it gives CASRAPGQKANVLTF. V usage is TRBV5-4 and J usage is TRBJ2-6, with TRBD1 identical over 7 bases. CDR1 and CDR2 from the germline V gene are SGHNT and YYREEE (reference sequence). This CDR3 comprises 15 residues. Trimming at V came to 5 bases and at J to 7 bases, leaving 9 bases not matched to a gene.

This clone has a single count. Written as DNA, the CDR3 is TGTGCCAGCAGCTCGGGCGACAGCCCTTACACTGAAGCTTTCTTT. Translating gives CASSSGDSPYTEAFF. V usage is TRBV5-4 and J usage is TRBJ1-1; a weak D match, TRBD1 (5 bases). The CDR3 totals 15 residues. The V and J ends lost 3 bases and 3 bases respectively, with 15 bases between them. From germline, CDR1 is SGHNT and CDR2 YYREEE (reference sequence).

The chain recombines TRBV24-1 with TRBJ2-1, with 8 bases that match TRBD1. V was pared by 5 bases and J by 8 bases, with 4 bases of the junction left unmatched. From germline, CDR1 is KGHDR and CDR2 SFDVKD. The CDR3 length is 13 residues. CDR3 in amino acids: CATSGAGGYEQFF. In DNA form, the CDR3 reads TGTGCCACCAGTGGGGCAGGGGGCTATGAGCAGTTCTTC.

V usage is TRBV5-4 and J usage is TRBJ1-2; D is undetermined. Trimming pared 0 bases from V and 7 bases from J, leaving 16 bases between. The CDR3 totals 15 residues. The germline CDR1 and CDR2 sequences are SGHNT and YYREEE (reference sequence). For the CDR3, the DNA is TGTGCCAGCAGCTTGGTGGTCCGGGAAAAGGGTGGCTACACCTTC. As protein: CASSLVVREKGGYTF.

V usage is TRBV6-2 or TRBV6-3 and J usage is TRBJ2-7, with 9 bases identical to TRBD1. Germline CDR1 is MNHEY and CDR2 is SVGEGT. The V and J ends lost 2 bases and 5 bases, in that order; junction bases with no gene match: 7. The CDR3 is 15 residues long. The CDR3 coding sequence is TGTGCCAGCAGTTACCCCGGGACAGGGAATAACGAGCAGTACGTC. Translation gives CASSYPGTGNNEQYV.

This chain connects TRBV5-1 to TRBJ2-2; D is ambiguous. V lost 0 bases and J lost 5, with 5 bases in between. This CDR3 comprises 13 residues. Germline V gene lookup returns CDR1 SGHRS and CDR2 YFSETQ. The CDR3 sequence: CASSLEPTGELFF. In DNA form, the CDR3 reads TGCGCCAGCAGCTTGGAGCCAACCGGGGAGCTGTTTTTT.

The chain links TRBV7-2 to TRBJ2-5; no definite D call. The germline V and J ends were trimmed by 3 bases and 0 bases, with 5 bases remaining between them. The CDR3 length is 13 residues. Germline V gene data show CDR1 as SGHTA and CDR2 as FQGNSA. The CDR3 nucleotides are TGTGCCAGCAGCTTGAGTTACCAAGAGACCCAGTACTTC. Translation: CASSLSYQETQYF.